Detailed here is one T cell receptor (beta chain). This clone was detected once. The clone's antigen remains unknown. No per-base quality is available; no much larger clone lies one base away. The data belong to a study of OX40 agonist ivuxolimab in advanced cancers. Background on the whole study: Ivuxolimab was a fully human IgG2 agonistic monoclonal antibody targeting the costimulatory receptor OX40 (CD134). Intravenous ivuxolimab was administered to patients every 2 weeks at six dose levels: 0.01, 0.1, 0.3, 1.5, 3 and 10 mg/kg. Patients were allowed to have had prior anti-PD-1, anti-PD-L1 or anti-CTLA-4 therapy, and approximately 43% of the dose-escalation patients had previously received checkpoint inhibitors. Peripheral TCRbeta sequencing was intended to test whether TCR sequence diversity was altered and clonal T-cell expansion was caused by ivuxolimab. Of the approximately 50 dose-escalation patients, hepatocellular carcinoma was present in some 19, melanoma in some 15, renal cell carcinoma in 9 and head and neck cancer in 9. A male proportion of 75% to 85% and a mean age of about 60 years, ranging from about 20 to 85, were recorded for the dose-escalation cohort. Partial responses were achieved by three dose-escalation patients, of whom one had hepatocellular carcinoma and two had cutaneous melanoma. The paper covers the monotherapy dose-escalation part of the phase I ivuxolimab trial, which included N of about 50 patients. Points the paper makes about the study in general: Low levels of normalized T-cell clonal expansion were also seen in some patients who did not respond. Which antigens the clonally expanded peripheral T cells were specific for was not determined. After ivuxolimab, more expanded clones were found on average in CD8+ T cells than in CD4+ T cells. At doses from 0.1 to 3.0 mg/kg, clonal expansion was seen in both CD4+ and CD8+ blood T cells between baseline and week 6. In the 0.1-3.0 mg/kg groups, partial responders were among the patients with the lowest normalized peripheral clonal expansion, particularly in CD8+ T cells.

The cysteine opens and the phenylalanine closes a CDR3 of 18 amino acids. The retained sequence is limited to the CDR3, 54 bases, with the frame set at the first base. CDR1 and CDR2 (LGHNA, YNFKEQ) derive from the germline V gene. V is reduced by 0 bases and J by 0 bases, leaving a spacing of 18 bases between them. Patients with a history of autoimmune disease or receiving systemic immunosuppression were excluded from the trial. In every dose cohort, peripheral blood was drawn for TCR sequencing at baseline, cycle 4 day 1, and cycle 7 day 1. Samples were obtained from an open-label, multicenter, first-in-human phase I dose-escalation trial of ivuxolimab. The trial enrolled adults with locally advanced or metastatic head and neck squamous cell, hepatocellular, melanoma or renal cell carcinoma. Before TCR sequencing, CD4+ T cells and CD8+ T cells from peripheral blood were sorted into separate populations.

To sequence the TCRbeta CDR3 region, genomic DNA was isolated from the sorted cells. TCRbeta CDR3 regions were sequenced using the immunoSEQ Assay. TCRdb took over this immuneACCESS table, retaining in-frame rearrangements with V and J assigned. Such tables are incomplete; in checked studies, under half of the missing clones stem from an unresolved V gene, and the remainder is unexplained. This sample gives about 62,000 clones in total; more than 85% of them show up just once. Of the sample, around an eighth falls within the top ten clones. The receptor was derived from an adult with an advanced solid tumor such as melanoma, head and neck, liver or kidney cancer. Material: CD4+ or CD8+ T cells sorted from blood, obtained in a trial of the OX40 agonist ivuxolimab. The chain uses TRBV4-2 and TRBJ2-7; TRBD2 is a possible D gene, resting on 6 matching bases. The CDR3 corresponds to CASSQDLFGGVSSYEQYF. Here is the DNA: TGTGCCAGCAGCCAAGATTTGTTTGGCGGGGTGAGCTCCTACGAGCAGTACTTC.